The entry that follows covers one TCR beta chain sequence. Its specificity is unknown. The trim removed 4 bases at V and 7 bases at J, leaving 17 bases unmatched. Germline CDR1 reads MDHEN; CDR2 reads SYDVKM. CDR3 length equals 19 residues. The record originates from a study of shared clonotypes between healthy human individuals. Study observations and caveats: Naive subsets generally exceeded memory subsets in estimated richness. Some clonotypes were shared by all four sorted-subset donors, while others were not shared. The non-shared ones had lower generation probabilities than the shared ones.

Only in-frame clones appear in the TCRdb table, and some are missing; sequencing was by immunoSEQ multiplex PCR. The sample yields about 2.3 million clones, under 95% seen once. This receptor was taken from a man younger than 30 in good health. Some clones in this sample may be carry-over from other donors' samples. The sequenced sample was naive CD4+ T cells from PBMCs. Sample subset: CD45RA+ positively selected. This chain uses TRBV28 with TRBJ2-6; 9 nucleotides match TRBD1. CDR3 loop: CASSSPGQGNFGKANVLTF. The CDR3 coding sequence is TGTGCCAGCAGTTCCCCGGGACAGGGTAATTTTGGCAAAGCCAACGTCCTGACTTTC.